The entry that follows covers one T cell receptor beta chain sequence. This clonotype has a count of ten or more. Its antigen specificity is not known. Base quality data are lacking; no much larger clone is found one base away. The TCR beta CDR3 regions were amplified from RNA transcripts. A first-round RT-PCR of the TCR CDR3 used the HTBI primer set with the Qiagen OneStep RT-PCR kit. The libraries were constructed in a second round of multiplex PCR and then size-selected and purified. Paired-end sequencing of the libraries was performed with 100 bp reads on an Illumina HiSeq2000. From the authors' description of their analysis: SOAPnuke was used to process the raw data, removing reads that contained adapters or uncalled bases, had a mean Phred below 15, or lacked an exact match to the constant primer or identifier. High-quality paired reads were merged with COPE v1.2.5, and unique nucleotide sequences were defined as clonotypes. Clonotypes were aligned to IMGT TRBV, TRBD and TRBJ reference segments using MiTCR v1.1. The analysis included only V-J combinations with a frequency above 0.0001, which together covered more than 99% of the repertoires. A TCS score was defined as the ratio of F50 (clonal expansion) to E x V (chaos), with BLOSUM62-based TCRdist applied between CDR3 peptides within each V-J. Welch's t-statistics and random forest reduced fewer than 600 V-J features to 10 to 15, which were used in a naive Bayes classifier (R e1071). TCRdb applied fastp at Q25 and MiXCR to the public reads, then kept only in-frame beta chains. Merged by CDR3 protein, the rows form single entries marked with the most common genes and DNA. TCRdb, not the authors, supplied the V and J calls. Within this sample are around 290,000 distinct CDR3 sequences, with about 18% of them counted one time only. The ten largest clones capture just over 55% of the sample.

The source of the sample is a study of T cells in Graves' hyperthyroidism and ophthalmopathy (dated by TCRdb to the late 2010s). In terms of the full investigation: Peripheral blood was sampled at the time of initial diagnosis, prior to any treatment. To identify distinguishing TCR V-J signatures, a discovery cohort of about a hundred patients was used, comprising 43 with Graves' ophthalmopathy and 57 with stable Graves' hyperthyroidism. Prospective prediction of ophthalmopathy was tested in an independent validation cohort consisting of 18 to 20 hyperthyroidism patients and approximately 16 patients who later progressed to ophthalmopathy. The approximately 90 discovery patients were randomly split 7:3 into training and test sets. In addition, the study compared T-cell repertoires in thyroid tissue and in blood from roughly six Graves' hyperthyroidism patients. Following sampling, methimazole starting at 30 mg daily was given to hyperthyroidism patients, and high-dose intravenous methylprednisolone was given to ophthalmopathy patients. According to the paper, TCR Vbeta CDR3 sequencing was carried out on roughly 130 peripheral blood samples, which came from under 50 ophthalmopathy, roughly 75 hyperthyroidism and approximately 17 progressor patients.

In the ophthalmopathy patients, disease was moderately to severely active, with a Clinical Activity Score of 3 or more, a NOSPECS grade of 4 or more, and a duration of less than 3 months. Any patient with an uncontrolled infection, another autoimmune disease, pregnancy or lactation was excluded. Diagnoses were established on the basis of clinical symptoms, serum thyroxine and TRAb, thyroid ultrasound, and orbital computed tomography. PBMCs were separated from 10 ml of fresh peripheral blood using Ficoll-Paque density gradient centrifugation. Trizol reagent was used to extract total RNA, and RNA quality was then checked on an Agilent 2100 Bioanalyzer. Study-wide conclusions, independent of this receptor: Blood samples also contained most of the expanded thyroid clonotypes (frequency above 0.001), which suggests that blood repertoires may reflect thyroid immune responses. A model built on a 13 V-J signature distinguished ophthalmopathy from stable hyperthyroidism, reaching 85% to 90% sensitivity and about 81% specificity in cross-validation and 80%/75% in testing. During validation, the model predicted progression to ophthalmopathy a median of about 6.5 months ahead of onset, with around 70% sensitivity and about 75% specificity. Sample size was not statistically predetermined, and blinding of investigators to group allocation was not performed.

The trim is 7 bases for V and 5 bases for J, with a gap of 15 bases between the germline ends. CDR3 length: 14 amino acids, cysteine to phenylalanine. Just CDR3 DNA is preserved here, 42 bases in frame from base 1. This receptor was obtained from a woman aged 60-75 years with Graves' ophthalmopathy. The rearrangement combines TRBV12-3 or TRBV12-4 with TRBJ1-5, with a tentative D gene TRBD1 over 6 matching bases. Specimen: blood. The nucleotides read TGTGCCAGCACCAAGGGGGGTAGGGATCAGCCCCAGCATTTT. It specifies CASTKGGRDQPQHF.